One T cell receptor beta chain is described in this entry. In this sample, this clonotype turned up a few times. Its antigen specificity is not known. The input lacks base qualities; no much larger clone sits a single base away. The study was a case-control design nested within a healthcare worker cohort in London, UK, with weekly nasopharyngeal swab PCR tests and blood sampling. Healthcare workers were recruited during the week of the UK lockdown, between 23 and 31 March 2020, and followed weekly for up to about 15 weeks. CDR1 and CDR2 are drawn from the germline V gene: SGHTA, FQGNSA. The CDR3 runs 14 amino acids, cysteine and phenylalanine included. The kept DNA is CDR3 alone, 42 bases in frame from the first base. V sheds 5 bases and J sheds 1 base, leaving 10 bases between their ends. This record comes from a study of early T cells in non-severe SARS-CoV-2 infection (TCRdb year 2021). Notes on the research overall: Bulk RNA from unsorted whole blood was used for TCR sequencing, so alpha and beta chains could not be paired. General findings and caveats noted by the study authors: VDJdb matching was skewed toward anti-spike CD8 responses, so virus-specific expansions were likely underestimated and private and CD4 specificities were missed.

Library preparation was by 5' RACE. The instrument was a NextSeq 500. To correct for sequencing error and PCR bias, the TCR library protocol tagged individual cDNA molecules with unique molecular identifiers. Sequencing covered both TCR alpha and beta chains, and within each sample the abundances of alpha and beta sequences were tightly co-correlated. In the authors' own workflow: Decombinator V4 was used to annotate the V gene, J gene and CDR3 of the TCR sequences. TCRs were defined as expanded if a significant change between any two time points was detected under a Poisson model with p below 0.0001. TCR abundances were normalised to the total number of TCRs sequenced in each sample and reported as counts per million. TRAV1-2 paired with TRAJ12, TRAJ20 or TRAJ33 defined MAIT TCRs, while TRAV10 paired with TRAJ18 defined iNKT TCRs. VDJdb, accessed 1 November 2021, was searched for CMV, EBV and SARS-CoV-2 annotated TCRs, excluding TCRs annotated for multiple antigens. TCRdb reran the public reads through fastp at Q25 and MiXCR, keeping productive beta chains. Every CDR3 protein is listed once, alongside the most common genes and DNA of its rows. The V and J calls were not made by the authors but by TCRdb's processing. The sample table records around 57,000 distinct CDR3 sequences; about 5.9% of these occur just once. The biggest ten clones account for over 3.5% of the sample.

This receptor was obtained from an adult who was a healthcare worker with PCR-confirmed SARS-CoV-2 infection or an uninfected control (not recorded which). The sample was whole blood. The rearranged segments are TRBV7-2 and TRBJ2-3; 5 matching bases give a weak D call of TRBD2. The CDR3 in this case is CASSQAAGTDTQYF. The sequenced DNA: TGTGCCAGCAGCCAAGCGGCCGGCACAGATACGCAGTATTTT.